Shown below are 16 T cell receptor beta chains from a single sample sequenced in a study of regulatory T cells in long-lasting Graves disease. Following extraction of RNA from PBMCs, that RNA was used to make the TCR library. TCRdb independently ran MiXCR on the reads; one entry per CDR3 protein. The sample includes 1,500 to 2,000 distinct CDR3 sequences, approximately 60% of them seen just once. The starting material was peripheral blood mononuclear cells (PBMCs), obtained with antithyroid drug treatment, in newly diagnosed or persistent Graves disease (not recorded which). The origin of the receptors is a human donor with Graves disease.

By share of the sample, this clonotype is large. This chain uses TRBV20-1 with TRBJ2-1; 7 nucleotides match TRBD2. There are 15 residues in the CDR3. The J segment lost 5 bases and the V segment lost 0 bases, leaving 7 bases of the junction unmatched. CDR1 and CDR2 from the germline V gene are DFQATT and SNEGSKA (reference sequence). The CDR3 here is CSARDPRGVNNEQFF. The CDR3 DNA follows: TGCAGTGCTAGAGATCCCCGGGGGGTTAACAATGAGCAGTTCTTC.

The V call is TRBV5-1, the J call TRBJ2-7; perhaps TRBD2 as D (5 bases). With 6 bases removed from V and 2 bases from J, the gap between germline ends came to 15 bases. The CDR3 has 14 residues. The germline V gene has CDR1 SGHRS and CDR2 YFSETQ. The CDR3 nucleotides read TGCGCCAGCAAGAGGGAGAGGATGACCTACGAGCAGTACTTC. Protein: CASKRERMTYEQYF.

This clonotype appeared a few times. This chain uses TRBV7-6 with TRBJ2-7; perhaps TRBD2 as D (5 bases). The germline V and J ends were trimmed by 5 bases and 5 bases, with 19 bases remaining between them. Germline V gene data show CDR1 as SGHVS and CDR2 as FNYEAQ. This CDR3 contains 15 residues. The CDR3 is CASSQESEDIHEQYF. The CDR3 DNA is TGTGCCAGCAGCCAGGAATCGGAGGATATTCACGAGCAGTACTTC.

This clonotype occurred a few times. The CDR3 DNA is TGCAGCGTTGAAGAAGAGAGTAGGGTTTTTATCAATGAGCAGTTCTTC. Amino acid sequence: CSVEEESRVFINEQFF. The gene calls are TRBV29-1 and TRBJ2-1; D is unclear. The CDR3 extends over 16 amino acids. Germline loops: CDR1 SQVTM, CDR2 ANQGSEA. V was clipped by 0 bases and J by 6 bases, with 18 bases between them.

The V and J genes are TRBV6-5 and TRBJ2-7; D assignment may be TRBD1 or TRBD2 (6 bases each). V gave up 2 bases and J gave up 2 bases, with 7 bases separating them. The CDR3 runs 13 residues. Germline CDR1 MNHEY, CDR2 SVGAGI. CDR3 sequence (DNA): TGTGCCAGCAGTTACGGGGGGCCCTACGAGCAGTACTTC. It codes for CASSYGGPYEQYF.

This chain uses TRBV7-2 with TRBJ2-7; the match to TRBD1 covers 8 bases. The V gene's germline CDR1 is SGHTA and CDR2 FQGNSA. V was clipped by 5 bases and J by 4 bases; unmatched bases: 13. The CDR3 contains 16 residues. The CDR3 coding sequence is TGTGCCAGCAGCCCCCAAAGGGACAGGTGGAGTTACGAGCAGTACTTC. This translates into CASSPQRDRWSYEQYF.

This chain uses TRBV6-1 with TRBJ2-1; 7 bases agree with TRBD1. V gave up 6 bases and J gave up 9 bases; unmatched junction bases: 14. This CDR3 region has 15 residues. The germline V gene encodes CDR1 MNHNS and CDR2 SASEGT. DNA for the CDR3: TGTGCCAGCAGGAGCTCGGGACAGAGTACACCTGAGCAGTTCTTC. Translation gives CASRSSGQSTPEQFF.

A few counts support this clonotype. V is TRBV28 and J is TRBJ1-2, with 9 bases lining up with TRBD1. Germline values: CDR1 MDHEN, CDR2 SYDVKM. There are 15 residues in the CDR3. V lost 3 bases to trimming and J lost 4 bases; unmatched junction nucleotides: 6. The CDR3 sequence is CASSLLGTGIYGYTF. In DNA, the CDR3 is TGTGCCAGCAGTTTGTTAGGGACAGGGATCTATGGCTACACCTTC.

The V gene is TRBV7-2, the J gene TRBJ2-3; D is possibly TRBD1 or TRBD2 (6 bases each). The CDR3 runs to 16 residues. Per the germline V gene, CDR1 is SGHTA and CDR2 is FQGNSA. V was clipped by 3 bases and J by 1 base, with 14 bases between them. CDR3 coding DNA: TGTGCCAGCAGCTTTTTTCCGGGGGCACGCACAGATACGCAGTATTTT. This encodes CASSFFPGARTDTQYF.

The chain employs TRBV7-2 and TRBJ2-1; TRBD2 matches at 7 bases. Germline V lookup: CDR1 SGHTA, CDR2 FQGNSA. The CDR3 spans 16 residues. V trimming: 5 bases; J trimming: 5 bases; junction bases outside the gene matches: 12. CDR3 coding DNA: TGTGCCAGCAGCGTCCCCGGGACTACCGTGAACAATGAGCAGTTCTTC. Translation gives CASSVPGTTVNNEQFF.

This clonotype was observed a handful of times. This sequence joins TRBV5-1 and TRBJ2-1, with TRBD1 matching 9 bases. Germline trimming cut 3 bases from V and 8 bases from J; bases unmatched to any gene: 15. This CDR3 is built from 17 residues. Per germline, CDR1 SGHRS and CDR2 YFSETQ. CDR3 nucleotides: TGCGCCAGCAGCTCCTACCCCGGGACAGGGACTTCGGATGAGCAGTTCTTC. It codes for CASSSYPGTGTSDEQFF.

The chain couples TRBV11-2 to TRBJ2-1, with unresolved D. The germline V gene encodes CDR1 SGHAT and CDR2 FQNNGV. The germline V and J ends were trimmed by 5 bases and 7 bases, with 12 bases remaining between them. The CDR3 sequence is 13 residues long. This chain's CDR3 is CASSPSMMNEQFF. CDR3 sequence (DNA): TGTGCCAGCAGCCCCTCTATGATGAATGAGCAGTTCTTC.

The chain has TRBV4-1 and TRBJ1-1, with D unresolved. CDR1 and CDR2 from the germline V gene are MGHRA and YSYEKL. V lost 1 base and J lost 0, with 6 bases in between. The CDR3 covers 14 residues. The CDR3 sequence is CASSQVGMNTEAFF. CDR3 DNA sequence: TGCGCCAGCAGCCAAGTGGGTATGAACACTGAAGCTTTCTTT.

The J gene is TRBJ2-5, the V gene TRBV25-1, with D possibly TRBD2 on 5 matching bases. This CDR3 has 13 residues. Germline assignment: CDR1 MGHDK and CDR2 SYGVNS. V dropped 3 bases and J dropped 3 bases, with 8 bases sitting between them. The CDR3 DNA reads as TGTGCCAGCAGTGATGGAGGAGAAGAGACCCAGTACTTC. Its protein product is CASSDGGEETQYF.

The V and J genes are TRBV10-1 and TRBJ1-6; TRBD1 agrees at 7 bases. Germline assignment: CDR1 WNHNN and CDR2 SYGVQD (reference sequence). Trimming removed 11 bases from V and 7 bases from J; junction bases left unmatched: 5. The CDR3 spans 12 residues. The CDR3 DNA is TGCGCCTGCCAGGGGGACAATTCACCCCTCCACTTT. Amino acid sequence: CACQGDNSPLHF.

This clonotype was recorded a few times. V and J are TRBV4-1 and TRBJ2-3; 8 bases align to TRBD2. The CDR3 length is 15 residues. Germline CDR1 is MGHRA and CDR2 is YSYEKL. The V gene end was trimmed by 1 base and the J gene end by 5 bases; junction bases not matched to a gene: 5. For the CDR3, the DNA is TGCGCCAGCAGCCAAGGGACTAGCCCTGGAGATACGCAGTATTTT. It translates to CASSQGTSPGDTQYF.